Each of the 24 T cell receptor beta chains below was sequenced from the same sample in a study of blood T cell repertoires in COVID-19. The assay was immunoSEQ multiplex PCR, and TCRdb's table has in-frame clones only and misses some. The data contain around 130,000 clones, around 84% of them seen just once; the ten biggest clones take up 2% to 3%. Sequencing input: PBMCs or T cells enriched from blood (not recorded which). Source of these receptors: a man aged 40-50 years with acute COVID-19.

This clone has only a few counts. The rearrangement joins TRBV21-1 to TRBJ2-7; the listed D gene, TRBD1, was not tested against the DNA. TRBV21-1 counts as a pseudogene. The length of the CDR3 is 15 residues. CDR3 DNA sequence: TGTGCCAGCAGCAAAGTGACAGTATACTCCTACGAGCAGTACTTC. This sequence encodes CASSKVTVYSYEQYF.

This clone was picked up one time. This rearrangement joins TRBV19 to TRBJ1-4, with D possibly TRBD1 on 6 matching bases. Germline lookup yields CDR1 LNHDA and CDR2 SQIVND (reference sequence). Trimming took off 7 bases at V and 4 bases at J, with 13 bases between the two ends. The CDR3 is made up of 14 amino acids. CDR3 protein: CASTFRGNNEKLFF. CDR3 coding DNA: TGTGCCAGTACCTTCAGGGGAAATAATGAAAAACTGTTTTTT.

The rearrangement uses TRBV6-5 and TRBJ2-1; TRBD2 might be the D (6 bases). Germline CDR1 reads MNHEY; CDR2 reads SVGAGI. V was shortened by 10 bases and J by 6 bases, with 22 bases between the two germline ends. The CDR3 consists of 15 residues. The CDR3 loop is CATWETNRRVNEQFF. The CDR3 nucleotides are TGTGCCACCTGGGAAACAAACAGGAGGGTCAATGAGCAGTTCTTC.

This clone was counted only a few times. The chain recombines TRBV19 with TRBJ1-5; D unclear. Germline CDR1 and CDR2: LNHDA and SQIVND (reference sequence). CDR3 length: 14 residues. V was cut by 3 bases and J by 6 bases, with 12 bases left in between. The CDR3 protein is CASSIGSGSQPQHF. CDR3 coding DNA: TGTGCCAGTAGTATTGGATCGGGTAGTCAGCCCCAGCATTTT.

The chain has TRBV5-8 and TRBJ1-3; 8 bases line up with TRBD1. This CDR3 is 15 amino acids long. V gave up 3 bases and J gave up 2 bases; unmatched junction bases: 4. The V gene's germline CDR1 is SGHTS and CDR2 YDEGEE. The CDR3 protein is CASSSTDRAGNTIYF. CDR3 DNA: TGTGCCAGCAGCTCAACGGACAGGGCTGGAAACACCATATATTTT.

This chain links TRBV27 with TRBJ1-6; 7 nucleotides align to TRBD1. Germline V lookup: CDR1 MNHEY, CDR2 SMNVEV (reference sequence). The CDR3 extends over 16 amino acids. Trimming removed 2 bases from V and 17 bases from J; junction bases left unmatched: 18. The CDR3 nucleotides are TGTGCCAGCAGTTTACGGCGGGACAGCGTTTGGGAGAGGTTCCACTTT. This gives the protein CASSLRRDSVWERFHF.

The gene calls are TRBV19 and TRBJ1-2; 9 nucleotides align to TRBD1. Losses at the gene ends were 6 bases for V and 6 bases for J; bases not matched to a gene: 8. The CDR3 spans 14 residues. Germline assignment: CDR1 LNHDA and CDR2 SQIVND (reference sequence). The CDR3 sequence is CASRETGGNNGYTF. DNA for the CDR3: TGTGCCAGTAGGGAGACAGGGGGAAACAATGGCTACACCTTC.

The chain joins TRBV18 to TRBJ1-3, with D tentatively TRBD1 (6 bases). CDR1 is KGHSH, CDR2 LQKENI, per germline. V lost 1 base, J lost 4 bases, and 14 bases lay in between. This CDR3 contains 16 residues. The CDR3 here is CASSPLGGQKGNTIYF. In DNA form, the CDR3 reads TGTGCCAGCTCACCACTTGGGGGACAAAAGGGAAACACCATATATTTT.

V usage is TRBV9 and J usage is TRBJ1-4; TRBD1 aligns across 8 bases. The trim removed 0 bases at V and 7 bases at J, leaving 5 bases unmatched. CDR1 is SGDLS, CDR2 YYNGEE, per germline. CDR3 length: 15 amino acids. CDR3 sequence (DNA): TGTGCCAGCAGCGTAGACACAGGGGGGGGTGAAAAACTGTTTTTT. It encodes CASSVDTGGGEKLFF.

The V gene is TRBV5-6, the J gene TRBJ2-3, with a possible D match to TRBD2 (5 bases). CDR1 and CDR2 from the germline V gene are SGHDT and YYEEEE. V was clipped by 2 bases and J by 1 base, with 5 bases between them. This CDR3 is 13 amino acids long. CDR3: CASSFGGTDTQYF. The CDR3, as DNA: TGTGCCAGCAGCTTCGGGGGCACAGATACGCAGTATTTT.

The chain employs TRBV3-1 (or the pseudogene TRBV3-2) and TRBJ2-5; a possible D gene is TRBD2 (6 bases). This CDR3 comprises 15 residues. V was clipped by 4 bases and J by 5 bases, with 17 bases between them. CDR1 and CDR2 (germline): LGHDT, YNNKEL (reference sequence). CDR3 in DNA: TGTGCCAGCAGCCCCGGCGGAACTAGCCGGGAGACCCAGTACTTC. This codes for CASSPGGTSRETQYF.

A few counts support this clone. The chain couples TRBV19 to TRBJ1-3; D unresolved. The length of the CDR3 is 14 residues. V was clipped by 4 bases and J by 0 bases, with 7 bases between them. Germline V gene data show CDR1 as LNHDA and CDR2 as SQIVND (reference sequence). DNA for the CDR3: TGTGCCAGTAGTAGGCTTAACTCTGGAAACACCATATATTTT. As protein: CASSRLNSGNTIYF. Full variable domain (missing parts from reference TRBV19 and TRBJ1-3): DGGITQSPKYLFRKEGQNVTLSCEQNLNHDAMYWYRQDPGQGLRLIYYSQIVNDFQKGDIAEGYSVSREKKESFPLTVTSAQKNPTAFYLCASSRLNSGNTIYFGEGSWLTVV.

V is TRBV28 and J is TRBJ2-2; tentatively, D is TRBD2 (6 bases). Trimming took off 1 base at V and 5 bases at J, with 14 bases between the two ends. In germline, CDR1 is MDHEN, CDR2 SYDVKM. The CDR3 has 16 residues. The CDR3 nucleotides are TGTGCCAGCAGTTTATATGTGGGGACTCAGACCGGGGAGCTGTTTTTT. It encodes CASSLYVGTQTGELFF.

This rearrangement joins TRBV7-9 to TRBJ2-3; 11 bases map to TRBD1. After removal of 5 bases from V and 5 bases from J, the junction contained 12 bases not matched to a gene. The CDR3 extends over 17 amino acids. Per germline, CDR1 SEHNR and CDR2 FQNEAQ (reference sequence). CDR3 sequence (DNA): TGTGCCAGCAGCCCTAACCAGGGACAGGGGGAGGGAGATACGCAGTATTTT. It is translated as CASSPNQGQGEGDTQYF.

The chain links TRBV5-8 to TRBJ1-6; 7 bases fit TRBD1. The CDR3 sequence is 15 residues long. V was clipped by 0 bases and J by 10 bases; unmatched bases: 7. Per the germline V gene, CDR1 is SGHTS and CDR2 is YDEGEE. The chain's CDR3 is CASSLGQGPPSPLHF. DNA for the CDR3: TGTGCCAGCAGCTTGGGACAGGGTCCTCCGTCACCCCTCCACTTT.

The V call is TRBV24-1, the J call TRBJ2-1; TRBD2 aligns across 14 bases. The CDR3 contains 18 residues. V lost 4 bases to trimming and J lost 7 bases; unmatched junction nucleotides: 11. CDR1 KGHDR and CDR2 SFDVKD come from the germline V gene. CDR3 nucleotide sequence: TGTGCCACCAGTGAAAAAAGTTCCGGGACTAGCGGGAGAAATGAGCAGTTCTTC. Translating gives CATSEKSSGTSGRNEQFF.

In its sample, this clone was seen a few times. The CDR3 coding sequence is TGTGCCAGTAGTCTCTACAGGGGAAGTCAGCCCCAGCATTTT. Translation gives CASSLYRGSQPQHF. V gene TRBV19 combines with J gene TRBJ1-5; 7 bases agree with TRBD1. The CDR3 has 14 amino acids. Germline trimming cut 5 bases from V and 6 bases from J; bases unmatched to any gene: 7. The germline V gene has CDR1 LNHDA and CDR2 SQIVND (reference sequence).

The V and J genes are TRBV10-1 and TRBJ2-3; the match to TRBD2 covers 14 bases. This CDR3 comprises 15 residues. Germline V lookup: CDR1 WNHNN, CDR2 SYGVQD (reference sequence). J lost 4 bases, V lost 5 bases, and 2 bases had no gene match. This chain's CDR3 is CASSKGLAGADTQYF. CDR3 nucleotide sequence: TGCGCCAGCAGTAAGGGACTAGCGGGGGCAGATACGCAGTATTTT.

Worth noting for this clone: At one boundary the junction diverges from the germline segment, which might be a read error. CDR3 protein: CASSEALWDSSPF. The DNA of the CDR3 is TGTGCCAGCAGTGAAGCGCTATGGGACAGCTCTCCTTTT. This rearrangement joins TRBV6-1 to TRBJ1-4; TRBD1 matches 7 bases. This CDR3 spans 13 amino acids. Germline-derived CDR1 and CDR2 are MNHNS and SASEGT.

This chain links TRBV11-2 with TRBJ2-3, with a possible D match to TRBD2 (7 bases). CDR1 and CDR2 from the germline V gene are SGHAT and FQNNGV. The CDR3 is made up of 14 amino acids. V was trimmed by 3 bases and J by 6 bases, leaving 13 bases between them. The CDR3 coding sequence is TGTGCCAGCAGCTTGAGGGGGGGAAAGGATACGCAGTATTTT. This codes for CASSLRGGKDTQYF.

This clone was counted once. V usage is TRBV15 and J usage is TRBJ1-4; perhaps TRBD1 as D (5 bases). The germline V gene has CDR1 LNHNV and CDR2 YYDKDF (reference sequence). Trimming cost V 1 base and J 3 bases, with 15 bases left between them. This CDR3 comprises 17 residues. Here the CDR3 DNA reads TGTGCCACCAGCAGAGGAAGGGGTCTCTTGGCTAATGAAAAACTGTTTTTT. Its translation is CATSRGRGLLANEKLFF.

This clone occurred a few times. The chain uses TRBV24-1 and TRBJ1-2, with 7 bases aligning to TRBD1. Germline V gene data show CDR1 as KGHDR and CDR2 as SFDVKD. Germline trimming cut 9 bases from V and 4 bases from J; bases unmatched to any gene: 7. The CDR3 runs 13 residues. Here the CDR3 DNA reads TGTGCCACCCAGGGGGTAGCGACCTATGGCTACACCTTC. Translated: CATQGVATYGYTF.

This clone appeared a few times. The chain carries TRBV30 and TRBJ1-6; 9 nucleotides match TRBD1. Germline loops: CDR1 GTSNPN, CDR2 SVGIG (reference sequence). CDR3 length: 15 residues. The ends lost 4 bases at V and 9 bases at J; junction bases unmatched: 10. The CDR3 sequence is CAWITSGTGRSPLHF. DNA of the CDR3: TGTGCCTGGATTACCTCCGGGACAGGGCGTTCACCCCTCCACTTT.

This clone showed up just a few times. The rearrangement joins TRBV12-3 or TRBV12-4 to TRBJ1-5; D is uncertain. The ends were cut back, 8 bases at V and 7 bases at J, with 12 bases in the middle. This CDR3 contains 12 residues. CDR3 DNA: TGTGCCAGCGGAGAGCGGAACCAGCCCCAGCATTTT. Encoded protein: CASGERNQPQHF.